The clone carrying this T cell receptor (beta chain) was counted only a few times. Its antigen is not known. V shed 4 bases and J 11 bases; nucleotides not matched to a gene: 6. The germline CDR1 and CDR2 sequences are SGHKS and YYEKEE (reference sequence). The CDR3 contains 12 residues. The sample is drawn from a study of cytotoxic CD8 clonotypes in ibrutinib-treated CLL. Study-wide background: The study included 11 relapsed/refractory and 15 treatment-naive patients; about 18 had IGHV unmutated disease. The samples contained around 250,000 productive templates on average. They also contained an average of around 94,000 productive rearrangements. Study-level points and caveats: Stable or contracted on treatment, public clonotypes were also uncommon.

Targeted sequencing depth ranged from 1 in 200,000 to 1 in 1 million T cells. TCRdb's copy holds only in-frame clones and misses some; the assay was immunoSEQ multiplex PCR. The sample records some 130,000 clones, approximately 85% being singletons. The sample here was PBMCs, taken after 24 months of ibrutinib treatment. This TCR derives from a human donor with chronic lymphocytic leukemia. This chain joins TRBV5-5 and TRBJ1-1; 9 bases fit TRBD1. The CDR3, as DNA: TGTGCCAGCAGCAGCTGGGACAGGGCGGCTTTCTTT. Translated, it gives CASSSWDRAAFF.